Listed below are T cell receptor beta chains from one sample, sequenced in a study of blood T cell repertoires in COVID-19. Here immunoSEQ multiplex PCR was the method, and the copy in TCRdb shows in-frame clones only, minus some. The table has 150,000 to 200,000 clones, about 88% seen once. Sequencing was performed on PBMCs or T cells enriched from blood (not recorded which). The origin of the receptors is a woman between 45 and 65 years old who had recovered from COVID-19. Both conserved end residues are part of each CDR3. D genes are given only for firm matches. Rows may omit the clone size; those that give it use once, few, many or a size class.

CDR3aa: CASSLDSGQPYGYTF; CDR3nt: TGTGCCAGCAGCTTAGATAGTGGACAGCCCTATGGCTACACCTTC; j_gene: TRBJ1-2; len: 15; v_gene: TRBV7-2; d_gene: .; abundance: .
CDR3aa: CASSLQGMVRPGTSYLYGYTF; CDR3nt: TGTGCCAGCAGCCTACAGGGAATGGTCCGCCCCGGAACCTCCTACCTCTATGGCTACACCTTC; j_gene: TRBJ1-2; len: 21; v_gene: TRBV4-2; d_gene: .; abundance: .
CDR3aa: CASSLRRTVRNNEQFF; CDR3nt: TGTGCCAGCAGCTTAAGAAGGACAGTTCGGAACAATGAGCAGTTCTTC; j_gene: TRBJ2-1; len: 16; v_gene: TRBV11-1; d_gene: .; abundance: .
CDR3aa: CATSDFGETGHNEQFF; CDR3nt: TGTGCCACCAGTGATTTCGGCGAGACAGGCCACAATGAGCAGTTCTTC; j_gene: TRBJ2-1; len: 16; v_gene: TRBV24-1; d_gene: .; abundance: .
CDR3aa: CASRATGSNYEQYF; CDR3nt: TGTGCCAGCAGAGCCACAGGGTCCAATTACGAGCAGTACTTC; j_gene: TRBJ2-7; len: 14; v_gene: TRBV3-1/TRBV3-2; d_gene: .; abundance: .
CDR3aa: CASSLGEDLSGNTIYF; CDR3nt: TGTGCCAGCAGCTTAGGGGAGGACCTCTCTGGAAACACCATATATTTT; j_gene: TRBJ1-3; len: 16; v_gene: TRBV7-9; d_gene: .; abundance: .
CDR3aa: CASSHQGQVHEQYF; CDR3nt: TGTGCCAGCAGTCACCAGGGGCAGGTGCACGAGCAGTACTTC; j_gene: TRBJ2-7; len: 14; v_gene: TRBV27; d_gene: .; abundance: few
CDR3aa: CASSPSNSPLHF; CDR3nt: TGTGCCAGCAGCCCTAGCAATTCACCCCTCCACTTT; j_gene: TRBJ1-6; len: 12; v_gene: TRBV11-2; d_gene: .; abundance: .
CDR3aa: CAISESGGEVGYTF; CDR3nt: TGTGCCATCAGTGAGTCAGGGGGCGAGGTTGGCTACACCTTC; j_gene: TRBJ1-2; len: 14; v_gene: TRBV10-3; d_gene: TRBD1; abundance: few
CDR3aa: CSVYRMNTEAFF; CDR3nt: TGCAGCGTTTACAGGATGAACACTGAAGCTTTCTTT; j_gene: TRBJ1-1; len: 12; v_gene: TRBV29-1; d_gene: .; abundance: .
CDR3aa: CAAPSREKFGYTF; CDR3nt: TGTGCCGCCCCCTCGCGGGAAAAGTTCGGCTACACCTTC; j_gene: TRBJ1-2; len: 13; v_gene: TRBV11-3; d_gene: .; abundance: .
CDR3aa: CASSLPTSGNTGELFF; CDR3nt: TGTGCCAGCAGTTTACCGACTAGCGGGAACACCGGGGAGCTGTTTTTT; j_gene: TRBJ2-2; len: 16; v_gene: TRBV28; d_gene: TRBD2; abundance: .
CDR3aa: CASSSPGASGTGEQFF; CDR3nt: TGTGCCAGCAGCTCCCCTGGGGCTAGCGGGACTGGTGAGCAGTTCTTC; j_gene: TRBJ2-1; len: 16; v_gene: TRBV7-9; d_gene: TRBD2; abundance: once
CDR3aa: CASSLGLAGAYNEQFF; CDR3nt: TGTGCCAGCAGCTTGGGGCTAGCGGGAGCCTACAATGAGCAGTTCTTC; j_gene: TRBJ2-1; len: 16; v_gene: TRBV5-6; d_gene: TRBD2; abundance: .
CDR3aa: CSAGTGAAYEQYF; CDR3nt: TGCAGCGCAGGGACAGGGGCGGCCTACGAGCAGTACTTC; j_gene: TRBJ2-7; len: 13; v_gene: TRBV29-1; d_gene: TRBD1; abundance: .
CDR3aa: CASSIGGATNEKLFF; CDR3nt: TGTGCCAGCAGCATTGGGGGGGCAACTAATGAAAAACTGTTTTTT; j_gene: TRBJ1-4; len: 15; v_gene: TRBV6-5; d_gene: .; abundance: .
CDR3aa: CASSESGGPNQPQHF; CDR3nt: TGTGCCAGCAGTGAATCGGGGGGACCTAATCAGCCCCAGCATTTT; j_gene: TRBJ1-5; len: 15; v_gene: TRBV2; d_gene: .; abundance: .
CDR3aa: CASSVGDSSYEQYF; CDR3nt: TGTGCCAGCAGCGTGGGGGACTCTAGCTACGAGCAGTACTTC; j_gene: TRBJ2-7; len: 14; v_gene: TRBV9; d_gene: .; abundance: .
CDR3aa: CASSSGHSQNEQFF; CDR3nt: TGTGCCAGCAGTTCAGGGCATTCGCAGAATGAGCAGTTCTTC; j_gene: TRBJ2-1; len: 14; v_gene: TRBV27; d_gene: .; abundance: .
CDR3aa: CASSYTNGWETQYF; CDR3nt: TGTGCCAGCAGTTACACTAATGGGTGGGAGACCCAGTACTTC; j_gene: TRBJ2-5; len: 14; v_gene: TRBV6-2/TRBV6-3; d_gene: .; abundance: .
CDR3aa: CASSLGGNPANTGELFF; CDR3nt: TGTGCCAGCAGCTTGGGGGGCAACCCCGCGAACACCGGGGAGCTGTTTTTT; j_gene: TRBJ2-2; len: 17; v_gene: TRBV5-4; d_gene: .; abundance: .
CDR3aa: CASSYWANQPQHF; CDR3nt: TGTGCCAGCAGTTACTGGGCGAATCAGCCCCAGCATTTT; j_gene: TRBJ1-5; len: 13; v_gene: TRBV6-2/TRBV6-3; d_gene: .; abundance: .
CDR3aa: CASSQDLGLRNEQFF; CDR3nt: TGTGCCAGCAGCCAAGATTTGGGACTGAGGAATGAGCAGTTCTTC; j_gene: TRBJ2-1; len: 15; v_gene: TRBV14; d_gene: .; abundance: .
CDR3aa: CASSLSWRGNNEQFF; CDR3nt: TGCGCCAGCAGCCTAAGCTGGAGGGGTAATAATGAGCAGTTCTTC; j_gene: TRBJ2-1; len: 15; v_gene: TRBV4-3; d_gene: .; abundance: .
CDR3aa: CASSLIGPSRTGANTTNEKLFF; CDR3nt: TGTGCCAGCAGCTTAATAGGGCCAAGCCGGACAGGGGCAAATACAACTAATGAAAAACTGTTTTTT; j_gene: TRBJ1-4; len: 22; v_gene: TRBV7-3; d_gene: TRBD1; abundance: .
CDR3aa: CASSEFIGGRIYNEQFF; CDR3nt: TGTGCCAGCAGTGAATTCATCGGGGGGCGCATCTACAATGAGCAGTTCTTC; j_gene: TRBJ2-1; len: 17; v_gene: TRBV2; d_gene: .; abundance: .
CDR3aa: CATSRPQTGIGQPQHF; CDR3nt: TGTGCCACCAGCAGACCCCAGACAGGGATCGGGCAGCCCCAGCATTTT; j_gene: TRBJ1-5; len: 16; v_gene: TRBV15; d_gene: TRBD1; abundance: .
CDR3aa: CASSLSGTASNQPQHF; CDR3nt: TGTGCCAGCAGCTTAAGTGGGACAGCTAGCAATCAGCCCCAGCATTTT; j_gene: TRBJ1-5; len: 16; v_gene: TRBV7-8; d_gene: TRBD1; abundance: .
CDR3aa: CASSQETPPTNEKLFF; CDR3nt: TGTGCCAGCAGCCAAGAGACACCTCCAACTAATGAAAAACTGTTTTTT; j_gene: TRBJ1-4; len: 16; v_gene: TRBV3-1/TRBV3-2; d_gene: .; abundance: .
CDR3aa: CASSHTGASGRGSYNEQFF; CDR3nt: TGTGCCAGCAGCCATACCGGGGCTAGCGGGAGGGGATCCTACAATGAGCAGTTCTTC; j_gene: TRBJ2-1; len: 19; v_gene: TRBV3-1/TRBV3-2; d_gene: TRBD2; abundance: .
CDR3aa: CAWNFRGYGIGWNTEAFF; CDR3nt: TGTGCCTGGAATTTCCGGGGATACGGTATCGGTTGGAACACTGAAGCTTTCTTT; j_gene: TRBJ1-1; len: 18; v_gene: TRBV30; d_gene: .; abundance: .
CDR3aa: CASSPDRTSGNTIYF; CDR3nt: TGTGCCAGCAGCCCGGACAGGACCTCTGGAAACACCATATATTTT; j_gene: TRBJ1-3; len: 15; v_gene: TRBV7-2; d_gene: TRBD1; abundance: .
CDR3aa: CASSLGQGADTQYF; CDR3nt: TGTGCCAGCAGCCTGGGACAGGGGGCTGATACGCAGTATTTT; j_gene: TRBJ2-3; len: 14; v_gene: TRBV6-2/TRBV6-3; d_gene: TRBD1; abundance: few
CDR3aa: CASRGTGASYGYTF; CDR3nt: TGTGCCAGCAGGGGAACAGGGGCTTCCTATGGCTACACCTTC; j_gene: TRBJ1-2; len: 14; v_gene: TRBV27; d_gene: TRBD1; abundance: .
CDR3aa: CASSSSETGVEKLFF; CDR3nt: TGTGCCAGCAGTTCCTCCGAGACAGGGGTGGAAAAACTGTTTTTT; j_gene: TRBJ1-4; len: 15; v_gene: TRBV6-5; d_gene: TRBD1; abundance: few
CDR3aa: CASSSEGDSTDTQYF; CDR3nt: TGCGCCAGCAGCTCGGAGGGAGATAGCACAGATACGCAGTATTTT; j_gene: TRBJ2-3; len: 15; v_gene: TRBV5-1; d_gene: .; abundance: .
CDR3aa: CASSSGHLSGNTIYF; CDR3nt: TGTGCCAGCAGCTCGGGACATCTCTCTGGAAACACCATATATTTT; j_gene: TRBJ1-3; len: 15; v_gene: TRBV7-9; d_gene: .; abundance: .
CDR3aa: CASSLASHPSTDTQYF; CDR3nt: TGTGCCAGCAGCTTAGCTAGCCATCCTAGCACAGATACGCAGTATTTT; j_gene: TRBJ2-3; len: 16; v_gene: TRBV11-2; d_gene: .; abundance: .
CDR3aa: CATRDSQRRDTQYF; CDR3nt: TGTGCAACCAGGGACTCTCAACGTCGGGATACGCAGTATTTT; j_gene: TRBJ2-3; len: 14; v_gene: TRBV13; d_gene: .; abundance: .
CDR3aa: CASSTQPGGGRQETQYF; CDR3nt: TGTGCCAGCAGTACACAGCCCGGGGGGGGCCGGCAAGAGACCCAGTACTTC; j_gene: TRBJ2-5; len: 17; v_gene: TRBV6-2/TRBV6-3; d_gene: TRBD2; abundance: once
CDR3aa: CASSQDSFGGADTQYF; CDR3nt: TGTGCCAGCAGCCAAGATTCTTTCGGGGGGGCAGATACGCAGTATTTT; j_gene: TRBJ2-3; len: 16; v_gene: TRBV14; d_gene: TRBD2; abundance: .
CDR3aa: CASSKGQTSYEQYF; CDR3nt: TGTGCCAGTAGTAAGGGACAGACCTCCTACGAGCAGTACTTC; j_gene: TRBJ2-7; len: 14; v_gene: TRBV19; d_gene: TRBD1; abundance: .
CDR3aa: CASSDPGGRNEKLFF; CDR3nt: TGTGCCAGCAGTGATCCGGGGGGTCGGAATGAAAAACTGTTTTTT; j_gene: TRBJ1-4; len: 15; v_gene: TRBV2; d_gene: .; abundance: .
CDR3aa: CASSTDRGDYGYTF; CDR3nt: TGTGCCAGCAGTACTGACAGGGGGGACTATGGCTACACCTTC; j_gene: TRBJ1-2; len: 14; v_gene: TRBV2; d_gene: TRBD1; abundance: .
CDR3aa: CASSEGQGNSPLHF; CDR3nt: TGCGCCAGCAGTGAAGGACAGGGGAATTCACCCCTCCACTTT; j_gene: TRBJ1-6; len: 14; v_gene: TRBV10-1; d_gene: TRBD1; abundance: .
CDR3aa: CASSLAALEKLFF; CDR3nt: TGTGCCAGCAGCTTAGCAGCCCTAGAAAAACTGTTTTTT; j_gene: TRBJ1-4; len: 13; v_gene: TRBV7-9; d_gene: .; abundance: .
CDR3aa: CASSFGSDLLYNEQFF; CDR3nt: TGTGCCAGCAGCTTCGGCAGTGACTTACTTTACAATGAGCAGTTCTTC; j_gene: TRBJ2-1; len: 16; v_gene: TRBV5-4; d_gene: .; abundance: .
CDR3aa: CAWSVGRGVSNQPQHF; CDR3nt: TGTGCCTGGAGTGTGGGGCGGGGAGTGAGCAATCAGCCCCAGCATTTT; j_gene: TRBJ1-5; len: 16; v_gene: TRBV30; d_gene: .; abundance: .
CDR3aa: CASSYLRTNEKLFF; CDR3nt: TGTGCCAGCAGTTATCTACGAACTAATGAAAAACTGTTTTTT; j_gene: TRBJ1-4; len: 14; v_gene: TRBV6-5; d_gene: .; abundance: .
CDR3aa: CASSPKGGPNYEQYF; CDR3nt: TGTGCCAGTAGTCCGAAAGGGGGCCCAAACTACGAGCAGTACTTC; j_gene: TRBJ2-7; len: 15; v_gene: TRBV19; d_gene: TRBD1; abundance: .
CDR3aa: CASSRQVSGANVLTF; CDR3nt: TGTGCCAGCAGCCGACAGGTCTCTGGGGCCAACGTCCTGACTTTC; j_gene: TRBJ2-6; len: 15; v_gene: TRBV11-2; d_gene: .; abundance: .
CDR3aa: CATSRDPNLAGAFNEQFF; CDR3nt: TGTGCCACCAGCAGAGACCCCAATCTAGCGGGAGCCTTCAATGAGCAGTTCTTC; j_gene: TRBJ2-1; len: 18; v_gene: TRBV15; d_gene: TRBD2; abundance: .
CDR3aa: CASSPLVGRSKRGETQYF; CDR3nt: TGTGCCAGCAGCCCCCTAGTCGGGAGGTCTAAGCGGGGAGAGACCCAGTACTTC; j_gene: TRBJ2-5; len: 18; v_gene: TRBV7-8; d_gene: TRBD2; abundance: .
CDR3aa: CASSPNRGGAQATEAFF; CDR3nt: TGTGCCAGCTCACCCAATCGAGGGGGGGCGCAGGCCACTGAAGCTTTCTTT; j_gene: TRBJ1-1; len: 17; v_gene: TRBV18; d_gene: .; abundance: .